This paragraph reports one T cell receptor beta chain. Which antigen it targets is not known. The conserved final phenylalanine or tryptophan is absent from the CDR3, which likely points to a read error. The junction carries 23 bases between V and J, which are trimmed by 4 bases and 4 bases respectively. The CDR3 has 18 amino acids, counting both end residues. The kept DNA is CDR3 alone, 54 bases in frame from the first base. CDR1 and CDR2 were assigned from the germline V gene as MNHEY and SVGEGT. Using a constant-region primer and ProtoScript II reverse transcriptase, TCRbeta-specific cDNA was reverse-transcribed from roughly 500 ng total RNA. Three nested multiplex PCR rounds, following a slightly modified ARM-PCR procedure, were used to build the TCRbeta libraries. Multiplex TRBV1-TRBV30 forward primers and a Cbeta reverse primer were used in the first two PCR rounds, each of which was run for approximately 10 cycles. Sample barcodes and Illumina adapters were added in a final 25-cycle PCR with Deep VentR polymerase. Before sequencing, amplicons between 200 and 500 bp were purified from gel using a QIAquick gel extraction kit. The TCRbeta amplicons were sequenced with 250-bp paired-end reads on an Illumina HiSeq 2500. As for how the authors treated the data: To recover full CDR3 sequences, reads were quality-trimmed using Trimmomatic v0.33 and paired reads were then merged using FLASH v1.2.11. MiGEC v1.2.1b assigned V, D and J germline segments to the rearranged TCRbeta sequences. Clonotype statistics, along with Shannon-Wiener diversity indices, were calculated using VDJtools v1.0.0. To reduce sampling bias, subsequent analyses other than the diversity analysis used only the 250 most abundant clonotypes in each sample. TCRdb cleaned the public reads at Q25 with fastp, built clones with MiXCR and kept in-frame beta chains. Merged by CDR3 protein, the rows form single entries marked with the most common genes and DNA. In this record, the V and J calls reflect TCRdb's handling and not the investigators' own analysis. This sample has 150,000 to 200,000 distinct CDR3 sequences in its table, and approximately 80% of those were observed once. Roughly 18% of the sample is held by the ten biggest clonotypes.

Without any cell sorting, total RNA and DNA were co-extracted from approximately 20-30 mg of bulk tissue using the AllPrep DNA/RNA mini kit. Surgical resection was performed in China between November 2015 and 2016 on about five patients with histopathologically diagnosed primary liver carcinoma. At the time of sampling, the patients were treatment-naive and had chronic HBV infection. Each tumor was sampled at five spatially separated regions: the tumor centre plus the superior, inferior, left-lateral and right-lateral poles. According to histology, viable tumor cells made up more than 80% of every tumor sample. Fresh tumor and adjacent tissue pieces were bisected; one half was stored in RNAlater at -80°C, the other sent for histology. The sample comes from a study of tumor-infiltrating lymphocytes in primary liver carcinoma (dated by TCRdb to about 2017). Regarding the research as a whole: Of the five patients (three men and two women, aged 30 to 69 years), four had hepatocellular carcinoma and one had combined HCC and intrahepatic cholangiocarcinoma. TCRbeta repertoire sequencing covered 35 specimens from 5 patients: about 25 tumor regions, 5 adjacent noncancerous liver tissues and 5 peripheral blood samples. To link TCRbeta repertoire diversity to the local molecular phenotype, the approximately 26 tumor region samples were profiled with Agilent mRNA microarrays. Each sample produced about 3.5 to 7.13 million productive TCRbeta reads, and read depth showed no significant difference between tissue types. Across five regions of each liver tumor, along with adjacent normal tissue and blood, the study brought together TCRbeta repertoire sequencing, expression microarrays and whole-exome sequencing. The tumors of the five patients were staged as T1-T3 N0M0, with maximum diameters ranging from roughly 4.2 to 10 cm. Technical replicate repertoires showed high reproducibility, with mean shared-clone rates about 0.91 and correlation coefficients above 0.95.

Overall study results and their limits: Only a few patients were included in the study, and the authors note that the findings should be validated in a larger study. Since the samples were bulk and unsorted, there was no way to compare CD4+ and CD8+ T cell repertoires. Just about 8-24% of top clones turned up in all five regions of a tumor, which suggests spatial heterogeneity among tumor-infiltrating T cells. Repertoire overlap was found to be higher between tumor regions (mean around 36%) than between tumor-adjacent (roughly 17%) or tumor-blood (14%) pairs, consistent with antigen-driven expansion. Because only the TCR beta chain was sequenced and unpaired alpha chains were not captured, true repertoire diversity is likely underestimated. Compared with blood, tumors had a significantly larger share of the repertoire taken up by the top 250 clones (p = 0.039).

The chain is encoded by TRBV6-2 or TRBV6-3 joined to TRBJ1-5, with no D gene named confidently. Sequencing was carried out using tumor tissue from primary liver carcinoma. The TCR originated in a middle-aged man with primary liver carcinoma and hepatitis B virus infection. The DNA is as follows: TGTGCCAGCAGTTTGGGAGGGTTCCGGCCTCATAGTAATCAGCCCCAGCATTCT. This gives the protein CASSLGGFRPHSNQPQHS.